The 29 T cell receptor beta chains below all came from one sample that was sequenced in a study of blood T cell repertoires in COVID-19. The data were produced by immunoSEQ multiplex PCR, yet TCRdb's version contains in-frame clones alone and is incomplete. The table shows fewer than 90,000 clones, with roughly 95% occurring only once. The sample was peripheral blood. The source of these receptors is a human donor with active COVID-19. The donor label of this sample is uncertain.

The chain is built from TRBV4-2 and TRBJ2-7; a possible D gene is TRBD1 (5 bases). Trimming took off 1 base at V and 0 bases at J, with 10 bases between the two ends. The CDR3 loop spans 15 amino acids. CDR1 is LGHNA and CDR2 is YNFKEQ in the germline V gene. CDR3: CASSQVADSSYEQYF. The CDR3 DNA reads as TGTGCCAGCAGCCAAGTAGCAGACAGCTCCTACGAGCAGTACTTC.

CDR3 DNA sequence: TGTGCCAGTACCGAAAGGGGTAAGCGGGAGTCGCTCAATGAGCAGTTCTTC. Translated, it gives CASTERGKRESLNEQFF. The J gene is TRBJ2-1, the V gene TRBV19, with TRBD2 matching 8 bases. CDR3 size: 17 residues. Per germline, CDR1 LNHDA and CDR2 SQIVND (reference sequence). V was clipped by 7 bases and J by 6 bases; unmatched bases: 17.

This clone was found once. The rearrangement links TRBV9 to TRBJ2-1, with TRBD1 matching 10 bases. Germline CDR1 is SGDLS and CDR2 is YYNGEE. V was clipped by 3 bases and J by 2 bases; unmatched bases: 5. CDR3 length: 16 residues. Written as DNA, the CDR3 is TGTGCCAGCAGCGGGGGACAGGGGACCCCCTACAATGAGCAGTTCTTC. This encodes CASSGGQGTPYNEQFF.

The rearrangement uses TRBV9 and TRBJ1-2; D perhaps matches TRBD1 (6 bases). The CDR3 length is 15 residues. Germline loops: CDR1 SGDLS, CDR2 YYNGEE. Trimming removed 0 bases at V and 0 bases at J, with 9 bases between. CDR3: CASSVGGRTNYGYTF. CDR3 bases: TGTGCCAGCAGCGTAGGGGGGCGCACTAACTATGGCTACACCTTC.

The chain is built from TRBV15 and TRBJ2-3, with TRBD1 identical over 9 bases. This CDR3 contains 15 residues. Germline V gene lookup returns CDR1 LNHNV and CDR2 YYDKDF (reference sequence). Trimming removed 3 bases from V and 5 bases from J; junction bases left unmatched: 6. The CDR3 protein is CATSSGDRVVDTQYF. The CDR3 coding sequence is TGTGCCACCAGCAGTGGGGACAGGGTGGTAGATACGCAGTATTTT.

The CDR3 DNA follows: TGTGCCACCAGCAGAGACCGATCCGGGACAGGCCCCTATAGCAATCAGCCCCAGCATTTT. This codes for CATSRDRSGTGPYSNQPQHF. V gene TRBV15 combines with J gene TRBJ1-5; the match to TRBD1 covers 8 bases. Germline V lookup: CDR1 LNHNV, CDR2 YYDKDF (reference sequence). This CDR3 contains 20 residues. The junction had 13 bases not matched to a gene; V was cut back by 0 bases and J by 0 bases.

This chain connects TRBV6-1 to TRBJ2-7; D is ambiguous. Germline values: CDR1 MNHNS, CDR2 SASEGT. V was shortened by 1 base and J by 1 base, with 14 bases between the two germline ends. This CDR3 has 16 amino acids. The CDR3 sequence: CASSEDLAGISYEQYF. The CDR3 DNA reads TGTGCCAGCAGTGAAGACTTGGCAGGCATTTCCTACGAGCAGTACTTC.

This chain uses TRBV14 with TRBJ2-7, with 10 nucleotides matching TRBD2. This CDR3 comprises 15 residues. Germline V gene data show CDR1 as SGHDN and CDR2 as FVKESK. V lost 3 bases and J lost 2; bases outside the gene matches: 4. The CDR3 region has the DNA TGTGCCAGCAGCCAGAGTCTAGCGGGGGCCTACGAGCAGTACTTC. Its protein is CASSQSLAGAYEQYF.

The chain uses TRBV10-3 and TRBJ2-5; 13 bases map to TRBD2. V trimming: 6 bases; J trimming: 1 base; junction bases outside the gene matches: 5. The CDR3 consists of 16 residues. Germline loops: CDR1 ENHRY, CDR2 SYGVKD. CDR3 region: CAISDRLAGGQETQYF. CDR3 coding DNA: TGTGCCATCAGCGACCGACTAGCGGGGGGCCAAGAGACCCAGTACTTC.

The V gene is TRBV5-1, the J gene TRBJ2-5; maybe TRBD2 (6 bases). V shed 0 bases and J shed 3 bases, with 12 bases lying between them. Germline CDR1 SGHRS, CDR2 YFSETQ. The CDR3 totals 15 residues. In DNA form, the CDR3 reads TGCGCCAGCAGCTTGGCCGGCACGGGGGAAGAGACCCAGTACTTC. Encoded protein: CASSLAGTGEETQYF.

CDR3: CAISTGQGNYGYTF. CDR3 nucleotides: TGTGCCATCTCCACGGGACAGGGTAACTATGGCTACACCTTC. J is TRBJ1-2 and V is TRBV15; 9 nucleotides match TRBD1. The V gene's germline CDR1 is LNHNV and CDR2 YYDKDF (reference sequence). The CDR3 is 14 amino acids. Trimming cost V 10 bases and J 1 base; bases outside gene matches: 7.

V and J are TRBV29-1 and TRBJ2-2, with TRBD2 matching 16 bases. The CDR3 is made up of 17 amino acids. V gave up 7 bases and J gave up 3 bases; unmatched junction bases: 8. Germline V gene data show CDR1 as SQVTM and CDR2 as ANQGSEA. DNA of the CDR3: TGCAGCGCACTAGGGGGACTAGCGGGAGGGTACACCGGGGAGCTGTTTTTT. Amino acids: CSALGGLAGGYTGELFF.

This clone has a single count. The chain couples TRBV27 to TRBJ2-7, with TRBD1 matching over 10 bases. The trim removed 1 base at V and 3 bases at J, leaving 3 bases unmatched. CDR1 and CDR2 (germline): MNHEY, SMNVEV (reference sequence). This CDR3 is 15 amino acids long. In DNA, the CDR3 is TGTGCCAGCAGTTTATTGGGGACAGGGGTCTACGAGCAGTACTTC. It translates to CASSLLGTGVYEQYF.

This chain uses TRBV5-1 with TRBJ2-5, with D tentatively TRBD1 (6 bases). CDR1 is SGHRS and CDR2 is YFSETQ in the germline V gene. Trimming removed 0 bases at V and 5 bases at J, with 17 bases between. This CDR3 spans 16 amino acids. CDR3 in DNA: TGCGCCAGCAGCTTGGGGGCAGGGGTTTATCCGGAGACCCAGTACTTC. Its protein is CASSLGAGVYPETQYF.

The chain recombines TRBV4-1 with TRBJ2-2, with TRBD2 as a possible D gene (6 bases). V dropped 3 bases and J dropped 1 base, with 15 bases sitting between them. From germline, CDR1 is MGHRA and CDR2 YSYEKL. The CDR3 totals 17 residues. CDR3 sequence: CASSHYPAGLNTGELFF. The CDR3 region has the DNA TGCGCCAGCAGCCATTATCCAGCGGGTCTGAACACCGGGGAGCTGTTTTTT.

This clone has a handful of counts. This chain links TRBV5-1 with TRBJ2-7, with 9 bases identical to TRBD1. Germline lookup yields CDR1 SGHRS and CDR2 YFSETQ. With V trimmed by 4 bases and J by 6 bases, 11 bases remained unmatched. The CDR3 is 15 amino acids. This CDR3 reads CASSRPVGQGSEQYF. CDR3 nucleotide sequence: TGCGCCAGCAGCCGCCCCGTGGGACAGGGTTCCGAGCAGTACTTC.

The chain joins TRBV6-5 to TRBJ2-7; D remains unclear. CDR1 and CDR2 (germline): MNHEY, SVGAGI. This CDR3 spans 11 amino acids. The V end was cut by 7 bases, the J end by 3 bases, with 7 bases between. The CDR3 loop reads CASMSSYEQYF. The CDR3 coding sequence is TGTGCCAGCATGTCCAGCTACGAGCAGTACTTC.

The rearrangement links TRBV28 to TRBJ2-7; TRBD2 is a possible D gene (6 bases). Trimming took 6 bases from V and 6 from J, leaving 15 bases between them. Germline V lookup: CDR1 MDHEN, CDR2 SYDVKM. The CDR3 totals 13 residues. In nucleotides, the CDR3 is TGTGCCAGCAGAATAGGAGGGCGCTCCGAGCAGTACTTC. Translating gives CASRIGGRSEQYF. The whole variable domain, filled in from reference TRBV28 and TRBJ2-7, reads DVKVTQSSRYLVKRTGEKVFLECVQDMDHENMFWYRQDPGLGLRLIYFSYDVKMKEKGDIPEGYSVSREKKERFSLILESASTNQTSMYLCASRIGGRSEQYFGPGTRLTVT.

V gene TRBV6-2 or TRBV6-3 combines with J gene TRBJ1-6; 8 positions match TRBD1. This CDR3 comprises 21 residues. Germline V gene lookup returns CDR1 MNHEY and CDR2 SVGEGT. Trimming cost V 2 bases and J 3 bases; bases outside gene matches: 18. The CDR3 reads CASSYPGQAPGRDRYNSPLHF. The CDR3, as DNA: TGTGCCAGCAGTTACCCGGGACAGGCGCCGGGACGGGACCGCTATAATTCACCCCTCCACTTT.

The rearrangement joins TRBV2 to TRBJ2-2; 7 bases are shared with TRBD1. The CDR3 loop spans 15 amino acids. Germline lookup yields CDR1 SNHLY and CDR2 FYNNEI. V lost 6 bases to trimming and J lost 5 bases; unmatched junction nucleotides: 9. The CDR3 nucleotides are TGTGCCAGCAGCGACGACAGGGTTTTGACCGGGGAGCTGTTTTTT. Its translation: CASSDDRVLTGELFF.

Notes on this clone: The same CDR3 is also encoded by other DNA sequences in this sample. The J gene is TRBJ1-5, the V gene TRBV19; perhaps TRBD1 as D (5 bases). Germline CDR1 and CDR2: LNHDA and SQIVND (reference sequence). This CDR3 has 15 residues. The V end was cut by 3 bases, the J end by 3 bases, with 12 bases between. CDR3 loop: CASSISQGINQPQHF. The CDR3 nucleotides are TGTGCCAGTAGTATCTCCCAGGGAATCAATCAGCCCCAGCATTTT. Full variable domain (missing parts from reference TRBV19 and TRBJ1-5): DGGITQSPKYLFRKEGQNVTLSCEQNLNHDAMYWYRQDPGQGLRLIYYSQIVNDFQKGDIAEGYSVSREKKESFPLTVTSAQKNPTAFYLCASSISQGINQPQHFGDGTRLSIL.

The chain carries TRBV19 and TRBJ1-2; D remains ambiguous. Per the germline V gene, CDR1 is LNHDA and CDR2 is SQIVND (reference sequence). CDR3 length: 14 amino acids. With 6 bases removed from V and 4 bases from J, the gap between germline ends came to 15 bases. The CDR3 DNA reads as TGTGCCAGTAGCCTAAATCGTCGGGGCTATGGCTACACCTTC. Amino acid sequence: CASSLNRRGYGYTF.

The V and J genes are TRBV3-1 (or the pseudogene TRBV3-2) and TRBJ2-1, with 10 bases aligning to TRBD2. J was trimmed by 10 bases and V by 1 base; bases with no gene match: 10. The CDR3 spans 16 residues. Germline assignment: CDR1 LGHDT and CDR2 YNNKEL (reference sequence). The CDR3 sequence is CASSQGRLAGAEEQFF. CDR3 coding DNA: TGTGCCAGCAGCCAAGGCCGGCTAGCGGGAGCAGAAGAGCAGTTCTTC.

The chain combines TRBV11-2 with TRBJ2-3, with TRBD2 identical over 7 bases. Per germline, CDR1 SGHAT and CDR2 FQNNGV. V gave up 4 bases and J gave up 1 base; unmatched junction bases: 5. This CDR3 region has 15 residues. The CDR3 reads CASSSAGAGTDTQYF. The DNA for the CDR3 is TGTGCCAGCAGCTCCGCGGGAGCCGGCACAGATACGCAGTATTTT.

This rearrangement joins TRBV19 to TRBJ2-7; D gene unclear. This CDR3 comprises 16 residues. With 5 bases removed from V and 2 bases from J, the gap between germline ends came to 19 bases. CDR1 LNHDA and CDR2 SQIVND come from the germline V gene (reference sequence). As DNA, the CDR3 is TGTGCCAGTAGTTCCACGGCCTTCCAGCGAGCCTACGAGCAGTACTTC. Translation gives CASSSTAFQRAYEQYF.

The rearrangement joins TRBV6-5 to TRBJ2-7, with 7 bases lining up with TRBD1. The CDR3 is 15 residues long. Germline CDR1 is MNHEY and CDR2 is SVGAGI. Germline trimming cut 0 bases from V and 4 bases from J; bases unmatched to any gene: 6. CDR3 bases: TGTGCCAGCAGTTACTCTACCGGGACAGATTACGAGCAGTACTTC. This codes for CASSYSTGTDYEQYF.

V gene TRBV6-2 or TRBV6-3 combines with J gene TRBJ2-3; TRBD2 agrees at 8 bases. With 7 bases clipped from V and 3 bases from J, the junction kept 9 bases outside the gene matches. Germline CDR1 and CDR2: MNHEY and SVGEGT. The CDR3 contains 15 residues. CDR3 loop: CASTPWGLETDTQYF. The CDR3 nucleotides read TGTGCCAGCACCCCTTGGGGACTAGAGACAGATACGCAGTATTTT.

This chain links TRBV7-9 with TRBJ2-1; 8 nucleotides match TRBD2. Germline lookup yields CDR1 SEHNR and CDR2 FQNEAQ (reference sequence). CDR3 length: 17 amino acids. Losses at the gene ends were 4 bases for V and 0 bases for J; bases not matched to a gene: 8. The CDR3 DNA sequence: TGTGCCAGCAGCTCCGTTAGCGGGAAGACCTCCTACAATGAGCAGTTCTTC. Translating it yields CASSSVSGKTSYNEQFF.

This clone was detected only once. This chain connects TRBV3-1 (or the pseudogene TRBV3-2) to TRBJ2-1, with D tentatively TRBD2 (6 bases). Trimming took 0 bases from V and 6 from J, leaving 12 bases between them. Germline V lookup: CDR1 LGHDT, CDR2 YNNKEL (reference sequence). CDR3 length equals 15 residues. The CDR3 DNA is TGTGCCAGCAGCCAAGATGGGACTCGGGGCAATGAGCAGTTCTTC. Translating gives CASSQDGTRGNEQFF.